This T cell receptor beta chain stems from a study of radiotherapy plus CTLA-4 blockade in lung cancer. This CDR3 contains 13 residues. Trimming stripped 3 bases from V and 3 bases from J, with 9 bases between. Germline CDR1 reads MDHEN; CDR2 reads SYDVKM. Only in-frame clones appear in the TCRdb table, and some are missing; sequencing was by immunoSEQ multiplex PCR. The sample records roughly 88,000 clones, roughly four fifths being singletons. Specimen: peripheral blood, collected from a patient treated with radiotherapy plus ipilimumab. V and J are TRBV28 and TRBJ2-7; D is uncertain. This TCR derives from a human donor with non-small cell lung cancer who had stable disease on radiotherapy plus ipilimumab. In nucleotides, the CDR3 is TGTGCCAGCAGTTTGGGAACCTTCTACGAGCAGTACTTC. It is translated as CASSLGTFYEQYF. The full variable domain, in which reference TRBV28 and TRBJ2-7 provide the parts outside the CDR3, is DVKVTQSSRYLVKRTGEKVFLECVQDMDHENMFWYRQDPGLGLRLIYFSYDVKMKEKGDIPEGYSVSREKKERFSLILESASTNQTSMYLCASSLGTFYEQYFGPGTRLTVT.